The next 12 T cell receptor beta chains were all read from a single sample in a study of T cell responses to AZD1222 COVID-19 vaccine. Measured with immunoSEQ multiplex PCR; TCRdb has only the in-frame clones, and not every one. The repertoire holds around 85,000 clones, with 86% as singletons. The sequenced sample was peripheral blood, obtained on day 0 of AZD1222 vaccination. Every receptor here comes from an adult in good health.

V is TRBV18 and J is TRBJ2-3, with D perhaps given as TRBD1 or TRBD2 (5 bases each). CDR3 length: 17 residues. Germline CDR1 is KGHSH and CDR2 is LQKENI. With 4 bases removed from V and 0 bases from J, the gap between germline ends came to 17 bases. The CDR3 sequence: CASSRAEGYRSTDTQYF. The CDR3 DNA is TGTGCCAGCTCACGAGCTGAGGGGTACCGTAGCACAGATACGCAGTATTTT.

This clone was found a few times. The chain combines TRBV7-8 with TRBJ1-5; no clear D gene. V was cut by 1 base and J by 4 bases, with 11 bases left in between. The CDR3 spans 15 residues. In germline, CDR1 is SGHVS, CDR2 FQNEAQ. The CDR3 DNA sequence: TGTGCCAGCAGCTTAGAACTTGGGGTGAATCAGCCCCAGCATTTT. Its protein is CASSLELGVNQPQHF.

DNA for the CDR3: TGTGCCAGTAGTAAGGGCTACTTGGAGACCCAGTACTTC. It is translated as CASSKGYLETQYF. This chain uses TRBV19 with TRBJ2-5; the D is unclear. Trimming left V 4 bases short and J 5 bases short, with 11 bases between. The CDR3 runs 13 residues. CDR1 is LNHDA, CDR2 SQIVND, per germline (reference sequence).

The V call is TRBV27, the J call TRBJ2-3, with 12 bases lining up with TRBD2. The CDR3 spans 16 residues. From germline, CDR1 is MNHEY and CDR2 SMNVEV (reference sequence). With 4 bases clipped from V and 5 bases from J, the junction kept 7 bases outside the gene matches. The CDR3: CASSSLTSGSVDTQYF. DNA for the CDR3: TGTGCCAGCAGTTCCTTGACTAGCGGGAGTGTAGATACGCAGTATTTT.

V usage is TRBV7-9 and J usage is TRBJ1-3; tentatively, D is TRBD1 (6 bases). Germline V gene lookup returns CDR1 SEHNR and CDR2 FQNEAQ (reference sequence). The CDR3 covers 14 residues. The germline V and J ends were trimmed by 3 bases and 1 base, with 7 bases remaining between them. This CDR3 is CASSFTGSGNTIYF. CDR3 coding DNA: TGTGCCAGCAGCTTCACAGGGTCTGGAAACACCATATATTTT.

This clone has only a few counts. This rearrangement joins TRBV11-3 to TRBJ2-7, with TRBD2 identical over 9 bases. The CDR3 has 18 amino acids. CDR1 and CDR2 from the germline V gene are SGHNT and YENEEA. The ends lost 1 base at V and 3 bases at J; junction bases unmatched: 13. The CDR3 bases are TGTGCCAGCAGCTTAGTCATCTCGACTAGCGGTCGATACTACGAGCAGTACTTC. It is translated as CASSLVISTSGRYYEQYF.

The V and J genes are TRBV6-5 and TRBJ2-5; a possible D gene is TRBD2 (5 bases). Trimming left V 6 bases short and J 6 bases short, with 17 bases between. Germline V lookup: CDR1 MNHEY, CDR2 SVGAGI. The CDR3 spans 14 residues. For the CDR3, the DNA is TGTGCCAGCAGCGGCACGTTCAGCGGCAAGACCCAGTACTTC. This encodes CASSGTFSGKTQYF.

This chain connects TRBV18 to TRBJ2-3; no definite D call. V was pared by 3 bases and J by 2 bases, with 9 bases between. The germline CDR1 and CDR2 sequences are KGHSH and LQKENI. CDR3 length: 14 amino acids. CDR3 DNA sequence: TGTGCCAGCTCACCCAGGCCACTCACAGATACGCAGTATTTT. Translating gives CASSPRPLTDTQYF.

The J gene is TRBJ1-3, the V gene TRBV30; possible D gene TRBD1, 5 bases. The CDR3 runs to 17 residues. The V end lost 1 base, the J end lost 3 bases, and 19 bases lay between the germline ends. Germline V gene lookup returns CDR1 GTSNPN and CDR2 SVGIG (reference sequence). In DNA, the CDR3 is TGTGCCTGGAGTGAACCGTTGAAGGGGTTCGGTGGAAACACCATATATTTT. As protein: CAWSEPLKGFGGNTIYF.

The chain combines TRBV6-5 with TRBJ1-5; 10 bases fit TRBD1. V gave up 7 bases and J gave up 4 bases; unmatched junction bases: 7. Germline V gene data show CDR1 as MNHEY and CDR2 as SVGAGI. The CDR3 covers 15 residues. The DNA of the CDR3 is TGTGCCAGCAAGCCGGGACAGGGGAGTAATCAGCCCCAGCATTTT. It specifies CASKPGQGSNQPQHF.

This clone was observed once. The chain combines TRBV2 with TRBJ1-5; perhaps TRBD1 as D (6 bases). Germline loops: CDR1 SNHLY, CDR2 FYNNEI. V lost 8 bases and J lost 4, with 21 bases in between. This CDR3 region has 16 residues. CDR3 amino acids: CASARSMAGTNQPQHF. The CDR3 nucleotides are TGTGCCAGCGCCAGAAGCATGGCAGGGACAAATCAGCCCCAGCATTTT.

The V gene is TRBV7-3, the J gene TRBJ1-6; no reliable D call. Per germline, CDR1 SGHTA and CDR2 FQGTGA. V was cut by 5 bases and J by 7 bases, with 9 bases left in between. The length of the CDR3 is 13 residues. The CDR3 reads CASSRDQNSPLHF. The CDR3 region has the DNA TGTGCCAGCAGCCGCGACCAGAATTCACCCCTCCACTTT.